Described below is a single T cell receptor beta chain sequence and its context. Its antigen is unknown. These data are taken from a study of OX40 agonist ivuxolimab in advanced cancers. Sequencing used immunoSEQ multiplex PCR; TCRdb keeps in-frame clones, though not all of them. The table has about 69,000 clones, 85% to 90% seen once. The CDR3 is made up of 12 amino acids. The ends were cut back, 8 bases at V and 2 bases at J, with 6 bases in the middle. The germline V gene has CDR1 MNHEY and CDR2 SMNVEV (reference sequence). General study results and limits: Normalized expansion of T-cell clones was also low for some nonresponders.

The sample consisted of CD4+ or CD8+ T cells sorted from blood, taken in a trial of the OX40 agonist ivuxolimab. The V and J genes are TRBV27 and TRBJ1-4; D is unclear. The clonotype was recovered from an adult with an advanced solid tumor such as melanoma, head and neck, liver or kidney cancer. The CDR3 DNA reads TGTGCCAGCGGACGGACTAATGAAAAACTGTTTTTT. Translated, it gives CASGRTNEKLFF.